The 20 T cell receptor beta chains reported below all come from one sample, sequenced in a study of T cell repertoires in cytomegalovirus infection. TCRdb independently ran MiXCR on the reads; one entry per CDR3 protein. The sample records approximately 390,000 distinct CDR3 sequences, approximately 30% being singletons. Their specific antigens are unknown. Sequenced material: cultured PBMCs, taken from culture after CMV antigen stimulation. These receptors were obtained from a human donor in good health (CMV status not recorded). Some clones in this sample may be carry-over from other donors' samples.

The chain links TRBV7-2 to TRBJ1-1, with D uncertain. There are 14 residues in the CDR3. The germline V and J ends were trimmed by 5 bases and 1 base, with 11 bases remaining between them. Germline assignment: CDR1 SGHTA and CDR2 FQGNSA. DNA for the CDR3: TGTGCCAGCAGCCTTCGACGGACGAACACTGAAGCTTTCTTT. This codes for CASSLRRTNTEAFF.

This clonotype was counted at least ten times. The J gene is TRBJ2-7, the V gene TRBV7-2; TRBD2 aligns across 8 bases. CDR1 is SGHTA, CDR2 FQGNSA, per germline. The CDR3 spans 14 residues. Germline trimming cut 5 bases from V and 5 bases from J; bases unmatched to any gene: 8. The CDR3 loop is CASSQREGRNEQYV. In nucleotides, the CDR3 is TGTGCCAGCAGCCAACGGGAGGGCCGTAACGAGCAGTACGTC.

The chain combines TRBV6-1 with TRBJ1-1; TRBD1 is a possible D gene (5 bases). Germline loops: CDR1 MNHNS, CDR2 SASEGT. Between the trimmed V and J ends, which lost 5 bases and 0 bases, there was a span of 13 bases. This CDR3 region has 15 residues. CDR3 sequence: CASSLRQSLNTEAFF. For the CDR3, the DNA is TGTGCCAGCAGTTTAAGACAGAGCTTGAACACTGAAGCTTTCTTT.

The gene calls are TRBV25-1 and TRBJ1-2, with D unclear. Deletions cut 4 bases from V and 10 bases from J, with 10 bases between. Germline-derived CDR1 and CDR2 are MGHDK and SYGVNS. The CDR3 sequence is 11 residues long. This CDR3 is CASSAREAYTF. The CDR3 nucleotides read TGTGCCAGCAGTGCAAGGGAGGCCTACACCTTC.

The chain recombines TRBV3-1 with TRBJ2-1, with D hard to call. V lost 0 bases and J 4 bases, leaving 10 bases between the germline ends. The germline gives CDR1 LGHDT, CDR2 YNNKEL (reference sequence). The CDR3 has 15 residues. The CDR3 coding sequence is TGTGCCAGCAGCCAAGATCAGGAGCCTTACAATGAGCAGTTCTTC. Amino acids: CASSQDQEPYNEQFF.

The V gene is TRBV20-1, the J gene TRBJ1-2; D gene uncertain. Germline CDR1 reads DFQATT; CDR2 reads SNEGSKA (reference sequence). The CDR3 runs 14 residues. Trimming removed 0 bases from V and 1 base from J, with 9 bases in between. The CDR3 DNA is TGCAGTGCTAGAGATTTGGGCCGTAACTATGGCTACACCTTC. Its translation is CSARDLGRNYGYTF.

This chain links TRBV7-2 with TRBJ2-5, with D tentatively TRBD2 (5 bases). CDR1 is SGHTA, CDR2 FQGNSA, per germline. The CDR3 is 15 amino acids. Trimming cost V 3 bases and J 5 bases, with 16 bases left between them. This CDR3 is CASSLPWGGGETQYF. CDR3 DNA sequence: TGTGCCAGCAGCTTGCCCTGGGGTGGAGGCGAGACCCAGTACTTC.

This clonotype was counted a few times. This chain connects TRBV28 to TRBJ2-4, with TRBD2 matching 8 bases. Germline CDR1 is MDHEN and CDR2 is SYDVKM. With V trimmed by 6 bases and J by 6 bases, 10 bases remained unmatched. This CDR3 contains 15 residues. CDR3 amino acids: CASRGLAGVSNIQYF. The DNA of the CDR3 is TGTGCCAGCAGGGGTCTAGCGGGCGTTTCAAACATTCAGTACTTC.

The chain combines TRBV12-3 or TRBV12-4 with TRBJ1-4, with D tentatively TRBD1 (5 bases). CDR3 length: 16 amino acids. Trimming left V 2 bases short and J 7 bases short, with 17 bases between. CDR3 sequence (DNA): TGTGCCAGCAGTTTATCCCCATGGGGGGGGGGTGAAAAACTGTTTTTT. Its protein product is CASSLSPWGGGEKLFF.

The chain has TRBV24-1 and TRBJ1-6; a weak D match, TRBD1 (6 bases). In germline, CDR1 is KGHDR, CDR2 SFDVKD. CDR3 size: 14 residues. Trimming took off 8 bases at V and 7 bases at J, with 14 bases between the two ends. As DNA, the CDR3 is TGTGCCACCACTCTGGGGACATGGAATTCACCCCTCCACTTT. Encoded protein: CATTLGTWNSPLHF.

This clonotype showed up just a few times. The chain carries TRBV7-2 and TRBJ1-4, with D possibly being TRBD1 (5 bases). CDR1 is SGHTA, CDR2 FQGNSA, per germline. The CDR3 length is 12 residues. With 11 bases removed from V and 8 bases from J, the gap between germline ends came to 15 bases. CDR3 sequence: CAPGAGNEKLFF. CDR3 sequence (DNA): TGTGCCCCCGGGGCCGGTAACGAAAAACTGTTTTTT.

On this clonotype: Compared with germline, one end of the junction differs, possibly owing to a read error. This chain joins TRBV7-9 and TRBJ1-2; D remains unclear. Germline CDR1 is SEHNR and CDR2 is FQNEAQ (reference sequence). The CDR3 is 16 residues long. The DNA of the CDR3 is TGTGCCAGCAGCGTAGCGATGGAGGGTTTTCTCTATGGCTACACCTTC. Translation: CASSVAMEGFLYGYTF.

This clonotype was observed at least ten times. V usage is TRBV28 and J usage is TRBJ2-5, with no clear D. The germline V gene encodes CDR1 MDHEN and CDR2 SYDVKM. The V and J ends lost 8 bases and 5 bases respectively, with 9 bases between them. The CDR3 contains 11 residues. The CDR3 loop is CASPSEETQYF. For the CDR3, the DNA is TGTGCCAGCCCCTCGGAGGAGACCCAGTACTTC.

V gene TRBV27 combines with J gene TRBJ2-7; no clear D. The CDR3 runs 16 residues. Germline-derived CDR1 and CDR2 are MNHEY and SMNVEV (reference sequence). Trimming removed 8 bases at V and 3 bases at J, with 23 bases between. The CDR3 region has the DNA TGTGCCAGCGGGCGGTTGCCATCTCCAATAATCTACGAGCAGTACGTC. It translates to CASGRLPSPIIYEQYV.

This clonotype occurred many times. V and J are TRBV7-2 and TRBJ2-6, with D possibly being TRBD1 (5 bases). The CDR3 spans 15 residues. Germline V gene lookup returns CDR1 SGHTA and CDR2 FQGNSA. Trimming shortened V by 3 bases and J by 2 bases, and 8 bases separated the two germline ends. The CDR3 sequence: CASSLQGTGANVLTF. The CDR3, as DNA: TGTGCCAGCAGCTTGCAGGGTACTGGGGCCAACGTCCTGACTTTC.

The rearrangement uses TRBV20-1 and TRBJ1-1; D ambiguous. This CDR3 has 13 amino acids. V was pared by 4 bases and J by 2 bases, with 11 bases between. Looked up from germline, CDR1 is DFQATT and CDR2 is SNEGSKA (reference sequence). Written as DNA, the CDR3 is TGCAGTGCTAAGAGAGCAGTCAACACTGAAGCTTTCTTT. This encodes CSAKRAVNTEAFF.

The chain recombines TRBV24-1 with TRBJ1-3; tentatively, D is TRBD1 (6 bases). This CDR3 comprises 15 residues. With 3 bases removed from V and 0 bases from J, the gap between germline ends came to 8 bases. Germline V gene lookup returns CDR1 KGHDR and CDR2 SFDVKD. The CDR3 bases are TGTGCCACCAGTGATGCGGACAGCTCTGGAAACACCATATATTTT. It codes for CATSDADSSGNTIYF.

This clonotype showed up just a few times. The V gene is TRBV12-3 or TRBV12-4, the J gene TRBJ2-1; TRBD2 agrees at 8 bases. The CDR3 has 16 residues. J gave up 7 bases and V 6 bases, and 14 bases lay outside the gene matches. The DNA of the CDR3 is TGTGCCAGCAGAAGACCTTGGGCGGGAGGTCCTAATGAGCAGTTCTTC. This translates into CASRRPWAGGPNEQFF.

The rearrangement uses TRBV10-3 and TRBJ2-3; D is perhaps TRBD2 (6 bases). Looked up from germline, CDR1 is ENHRY and CDR2 is SYGVKD. The CDR3 totals 15 residues. V lost 6 bases and J lost 0, with 13 bases in between. The CDR3 region is CAIRPDGTSTDTQYF. The CDR3 DNA follows: TGTGCCATCAGACCCGACGGGACTAGCACAGATACGCAGTATTTT.

The gene calls are TRBV4-3 and TRBJ1-6; D gene unclear. The germline CDR1 and CDR2 sequences are LGHNA and YSLEER. The V and J ends lost 1 base and 6 bases respectively, with 4 bases between them. CDR3 length: 13 residues. The CDR3 sequence is CASSQASNSPLHF. CDR3 nucleotide sequence: TGCGCCAGCAGCCAAGCGAGTAATTCACCCCTCCACTTT.